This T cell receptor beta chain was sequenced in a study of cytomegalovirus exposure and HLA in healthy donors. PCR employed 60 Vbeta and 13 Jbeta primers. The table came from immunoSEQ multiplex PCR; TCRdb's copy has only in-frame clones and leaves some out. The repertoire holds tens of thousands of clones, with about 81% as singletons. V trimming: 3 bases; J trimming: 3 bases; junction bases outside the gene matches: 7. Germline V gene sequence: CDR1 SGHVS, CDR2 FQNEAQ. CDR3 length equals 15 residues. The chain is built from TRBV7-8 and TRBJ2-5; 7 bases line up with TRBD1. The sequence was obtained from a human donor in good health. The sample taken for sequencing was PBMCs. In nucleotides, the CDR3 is TGTGCCAGCAGCTTTTTTGTGACAGGGAAAGAGACCCAGTACTTC. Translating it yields CASSFFVTGKETQYF.